The 22 T cell receptor beta chains below were found in one sample sequenced in a study of T cells in Graves' hyperthyroidism and ophthalmopathy. Regions amplified from RNA transcripts were the TCR beta CDR3 regions. A set of HTBI primers served as the primers for a first-round RT-PCR of the TCR CDR3. Each CDR3 protein gets one entry after TCRdb re-called the multiplex PCR reads with MiXCR. The table has 370,000 or so distinct CDR3 sequences, less than 20% seen once. The specimen sequenced was blood. These receptors all come from a woman aged 18-29 years with Graves' hyperthyroidism that later progressed to Graves' ophthalmopathy.

This clonotype was detected a few times. The genes are TRBV5-5 and TRBJ2-1; 13 nucleotides align to TRBD2. From germline, CDR1 is SGHKS and CDR2 YYEKEE (reference sequence). Trimming removed 4 bases from V and 0 bases from J; junction bases left unmatched: 7. The CDR3 is 18 residues long. The CDR3 nucleotides read TGTGCCAGCAGCCTGGGACTAGCGGGACTTAGCTCCTACAATGAGCAGTTCTTC. Translated, it gives CASSLGLAGLSSYNEQFF.

This clonotype was found many times. The genes are TRBV18 and TRBJ1-1, with a weak D call TRBD1 (6 bases). V lost 3 bases to trimming and J lost 2 bases, with 7 bases between them. Germline V gene sequence: CDR1 KGHSH, CDR2 LQKENI. The CDR3 runs to 13 residues. The CDR3 loop is CASSPTGNTEAFF. The CDR3 nucleotides read TGTGCCAGCTCACCGACAGGTAACACTGAAGCTTTCTTT. The entire variable domain, with the rest obtained from reference TRBV18 and TRBJ1-1, is as follows: NAGVMQNPRHLVRRRGQEARLRCSPMKGHSHVYWYRQLPEEGLKFMVYLQKENIIDESGMPKERFSAEFPKEGPSILRIQQVVRGDSAAYFCASSPTGNTEAFFGQGTRLTVV.

At least ten counts were recorded for this clonotype. CDR3 loop: CASSSRRLEGKFF. DNA of the CDR3: TGTGCCAGCAGTTCCCGACGCCTGGAAGGGAAGTTCTTC. The chain recombines TRBV2 with TRBJ2-1; the D is unclear. In germline, CDR1 is SNHLY, CDR2 FYNNEI. The CDR3 runs 13 residues. V lost 5 bases, J lost 14 bases, and 19 bases lay in between.

The chain carries TRBV27 and TRBJ1-2; 11 bases line up with TRBD1. The trim removed 2 bases at V and 4 bases at J, leaving 9 bases unmatched. The CDR3 loop spans 17 amino acids. CDR1 and CDR2 from the germline V gene are MNHEY and SMNVEV (reference sequence). The CDR3 reads CASSLRGTGGGTYGYTF. For the CDR3, the DNA is TGTGCCAGCAGTTTAAGGGGGACAGGGGGAGGCACCTATGGCTACACCTTC.

This clonotype came up many times. The rearrangement joins TRBV11-3 to TRBJ2-1; 8 bases are a match to TRBD2. Germline loops: CDR1 SGHNT, CDR2 YENEEA. The CDR3 contains 14 residues. With V trimmed by 5 bases and J by 5 bases, 5 bases remained unmatched. The CDR3: CASSALAEDNEQFF. CDR3 sequence (DNA): TGTGCCAGCAGCGCACTAGCGGAGGACAATGAGCAGTTCTTC.

This clonotype was seen many times. This chain uses TRBV20-1 with TRBJ2-7; TRBD1 matches at 8 bases. Germline values: CDR1 DFQATT, CDR2 SNEGSKA (reference sequence). The V gene end was trimmed by 0 bases and the J gene end by 3 bases; junction bases not matched to a gene: 10. The CDR3 spans 16 residues. The CDR3, as DNA: TGCAGTGCTAGAGAGGCCAGGGGGCGACGAGGCTACGAGCAGTACTTC. Translating it yields CSAREARGRRGYEQYF.

V usage is TRBV28 and J usage is TRBJ1-6; no clear D. V lost 7 bases, J lost 7 bases, and 11 bases lay in between. Germline CDR1 reads MDHEN; CDR2 reads SYDVKM. This CDR3 region has 13 residues. The CDR3 protein is CASILAGNSPLHF. DNA of the CDR3: TGTGCCAGCATCCTAGCGGGGAATTCACCCCTCCACTTT. Looking up the rest from reference TRBV28 and TRBJ1-6 gives the full variable domain: DVKVTQSSRYLVKRTGEKVFLECVQDMDHENMFWYRQDPGLGLRLIYFSYDVKMKEKGDIPEGYSVSREKKERFSLILESASTNQTSMYLCASILAGNSPLHFGNGTRLTVT.

This chain uses TRBV5-4 with TRBJ2-7; D may correspond to TRBD1 or TRBD2 (6 bases each). The germline V gene encodes CDR1 SGHNT and CDR2 YYREEE (reference sequence). CDR3 size: 13 residues. V gave up 4 bases and J gave up 3 bases, with 11 bases separating them. The CDR3 region has the DNA TGTGCCAGCAGCCGGGGGCATGACTACGAGCAGTACTTC. It specifies CASSRGHDYEQYF.

As for this clonotype: This may stem from a read error, because a much larger clone lies one nucleotide away. The chain links TRBV5-1 to TRBJ2-4; 7 positions match TRBD2. From germline, CDR1 is SGHRS and CDR2 YFSETQ. This CDR3 comprises 16 residues. With 0 bases clipped from V and 6 bases from J, the junction kept 9 bases outside the gene matches. The CDR3 sequence: CASSLASGNAGNIQYF. The DNA of the CDR3 is TGCGCCAGCAGCTTGGCCAGCGGGAATGCGGGAAACATTCAGTACTTC.

This clonotype was observed many times. The V and J genes are TRBV18 and TRBJ1-1; tentatively, D is TRBD1 (5 bases). Germline CDR1 and CDR2: KGHSH and LQKENI. V was clipped by 5 bases and J by 1 base, with 11 bases between them. This CDR3 contains 14 residues. The CDR3 DNA sequence: TGTGCCAGCTCATTCTCCGGACAGAACACTGAAGCTTTCTTT. This encodes CASSFSGQNTEAFF. The complete variable domain, with remaining parts taken from reference TRBV18 and TRBJ1-1, reads NAGVMQNPRHLVRRRGQEARLRCSPMKGHSHVYWYRQLPEEGLKFMVYLQKENIIDESGMPKERFSAEFPKEGPSILRIQQVVRGDSAAYFCASSFSGQNTEAFFGQGTRLTVV.

This clonotype has at least ten counts. This chain connects TRBV5-8 to TRBJ2-7; D unclear. CDR3 length equals 15 residues. Trimming cost V 4 bases and J 1 base, with 15 bases left between them. Germline V gives CDR1 SGHTS, CDR2 YDEGEE. This CDR3 reads CASSRPPPGSYEQYF. The CDR3 DNA reads TGTGCCAGCAGCCGCCCCCCCCCAGGTTCCTACGAGCAGTACTTC.

V and J are TRBV10-3 and TRBJ2-2; possibly TRBD2 for D (6 bases). V was trimmed by 4 bases and J by 6 bases, leaving 6 bases between them. Germline CDR1 and CDR2: ENHRY and SYGVKD. CDR3 length: 12 amino acids. The CDR3 nucleotides are TGTGCCATCAGTGCGGGGGCCGGGGAGCTGTTTTTT. Protein: CAISAGAGELFF.

With regard to this clonotype: This may be a read error, as it is one base from a much larger clone. The rearrangement uses TRBV27 and TRBJ2-5, with 10 bases identical to TRBD2. Germline loops: CDR1 MNHEY, CDR2 SMNVEV (reference sequence). The CDR3 spans 17 residues. CDR3 region: CASSFPTPAGGAETRYF. The CDR3 nucleotides are TGTGCCAGCAGTTTCCCCACCCCAGCGGGAGGGGCGGAGACCCGGTACTTC.

This clonotype was counted at least ten times. V and J are TRBV20-1 and TRBJ2-4; a possible D gene is TRBD2 (5 bases). The CDR3 covers 16 residues. V was cut by 3 bases and J by 7 bases, with 22 bases left in between. Germline CDR1 is DFQATT and CDR2 is SNEGSKA (reference sequence). DNA of the CDR3: TGCAGTGCTAGTGCCCCTCGAGCGGAGGTGGGGAACATTCAGTACTTC. Amino acid sequence: CSASAPRAEVGNIQYF.

This clonotype was seen many times. The chain couples TRBV7-9 to TRBJ1-4; D may be TRBD1 (5 bases). CDR3 size: 17 residues. Germline CDR1 is SEHNR and CDR2 is FQNEAQ (reference sequence). The V gene lost 2 bases and the J gene lost 1 base, with 14 bases spanning the gap. The CDR3 DNA reads TGTGCCAGCAGCTTAAACGGCGGGACCGGAACTAATGAAAAACTGTTTTTT. This gives the protein CASSLNGGTGTNEKLFF.

This clonotype showed up many times. The chain recombines TRBV5-1 with TRBJ1-1; D is undetermined. Trimming removed 0 bases at V and 4 bases at J, with 13 bases between. The CDR3 extends over 15 amino acids. Germline loops: CDR1 SGHRS, CDR2 YFSETQ. CDR3 bases: TGCGCCAGCAGCTTGGACGGCACGGTTTTCACTGAAGCTTTCTTT. Translated: CASSLDGTVFTEAFF. The variable domain in full, completed from reference TRBV5-1 and TRBJ1-1, reads KAGVTQTPRYLIKTRGQQVTLSCSPISGHRSVSWYQQTPGQGLQFLFEYFSETQRNKGNFPGRFSGRQFSNSRSEMNVSTLELGDSALYLCASSLDGTVFTEAFFGQGTRLTVV.

The table lists this clonotype with a few counts. The V gene is TRBV10-3, the J gene TRBJ2-7; the D is unclear. Germline CDR1 reads ENHRY; CDR2 reads SYGVKD. The CDR3 totals 11 residues. V lost 3 bases to trimming and J lost 7 bases, with 7 bases between them. The CDR3: CAISENREQYF. CDR3 nucleotide sequence: TGTGCCATCAGTGAAAATCGGGAGCAGTACTTC.

J is TRBJ2-7 and V is TRBV2, with D tentatively TRBD2 (6 bases). The CDR3 has 15 amino acids. V lost 9 bases to trimming and J lost 4 bases, with 22 bases between them. CDR1 and CDR2 from the germline V gene are SNHLY and FYNNEI. The CDR3 coding sequence is TGTGCCAGTCGGGATGGGGTGGCAGGGAGGTACGAGCAGTACTTC. Translated: CASRDGVAGRYEQYF. Together with reference TRBV2 and TRBJ2-7, the CDR3 gives the full variable domain: EPEVTQTPSHQVTQMGQEVILRCVPISNHLYFYWYRQILGQKVEFLVSFYNNEISEKSEIFDDQFSVERPDGSNFTLKIRSTKLEDSAMYFCASRDGVAGRYEQYFGPGTRLTVT.

This clonotype was seen more than once but under ten times. The V gene is TRBV2, the J gene TRBJ2-5; TRBD2 matches at 7 bases. V gave up 4 bases and J gave up 2 bases; unmatched junction bases: 10. The CDR3 contains 16 residues. Germline assignment: CDR1 SNHLY and CDR2 FYNNEI. The CDR3 spells CASSVRVGRGQETQYF. As DNA, the CDR3 is TGTGCCAGCAGTGTAAGGGTAGGGAGGGGACAAGAGACCCAGTACTTC.

This clonotype was seen more than once but under ten times. The rearrangement links TRBV6-1 to TRBJ1-5; D gene ambiguous. Germline V gives CDR1 MNHNS, CDR2 SASEGT. The V and J ends lost 7 bases and 6 bases respectively, with 16 bases between them. CDR3 length: 14 amino acids. The CDR3 reads CASTRVDSSQPQHF. The CDR3 DNA sequence: TGTGCCAGCACCCGCGTAGATTCTAGTCAGCCCCAGCATTTT.

Ten or more counts support this clonotype. The rearrangement joins TRBV7-9 to TRBJ2-1; D is unresolved. The germline V gene has CDR1 SEHNR and CDR2 FQNEAQ (reference sequence). The ends were cut back, 1 base at V and 8 bases at J, with 12 bases in the middle. The CDR3 runs to 14 residues. The CDR3 spells CASSLDGRSYEQFF. CDR3 nucleotides: TGTGCCAGCAGCTTAGATGGTAGGTCCTATGAGCAGTTCTTC.

This clonotype appeared many times. The chain has TRBV5-1 and TRBJ2-5, with D hard to call. CDR3 length: 14 amino acids. CDR1 SGHRS and CDR2 YFSETQ come from the germline V gene. V gave up 8 bases and J gave up 5 bases, with 19 bases separating them. Here the CDR3 reads CASSTWRSDETQYF. The CDR3 region has the DNA TGCGCCAGTTCCACGTGGCGGTCCGATGAGACCCAGTACTTC.